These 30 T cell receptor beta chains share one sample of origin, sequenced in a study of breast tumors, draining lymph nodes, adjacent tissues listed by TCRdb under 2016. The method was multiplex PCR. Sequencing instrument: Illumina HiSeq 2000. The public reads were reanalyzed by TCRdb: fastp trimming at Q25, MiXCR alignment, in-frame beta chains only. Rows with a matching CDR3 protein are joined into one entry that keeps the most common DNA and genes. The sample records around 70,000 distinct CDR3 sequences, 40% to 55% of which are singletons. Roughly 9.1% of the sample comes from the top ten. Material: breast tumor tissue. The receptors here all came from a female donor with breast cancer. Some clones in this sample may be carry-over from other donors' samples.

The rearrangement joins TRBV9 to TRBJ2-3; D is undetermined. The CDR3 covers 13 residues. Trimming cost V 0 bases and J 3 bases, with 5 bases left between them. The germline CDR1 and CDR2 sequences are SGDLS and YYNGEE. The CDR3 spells CASSVASTDTQYF. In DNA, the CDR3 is TGTGCCAGCAGCGTAGCATCGACAGATACGCAGTATTTT.

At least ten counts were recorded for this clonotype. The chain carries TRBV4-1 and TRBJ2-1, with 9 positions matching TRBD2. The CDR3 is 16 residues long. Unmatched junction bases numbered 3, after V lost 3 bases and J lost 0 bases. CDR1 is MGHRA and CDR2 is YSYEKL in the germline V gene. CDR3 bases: TGCGCCAGCAGCCATGGTAGCGGGAGCTCCTACAATGAGCAGTTCTTC. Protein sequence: CASSHGSGSSYNEQFF.

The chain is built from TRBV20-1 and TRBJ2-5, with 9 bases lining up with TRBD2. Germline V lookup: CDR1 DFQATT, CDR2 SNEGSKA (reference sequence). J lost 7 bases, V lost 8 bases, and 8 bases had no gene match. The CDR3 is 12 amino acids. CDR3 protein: CSTVAGEATQYF. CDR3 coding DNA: TGCAGTACTGTAGCGGGAGAGGCGACCCAGTACTTC.

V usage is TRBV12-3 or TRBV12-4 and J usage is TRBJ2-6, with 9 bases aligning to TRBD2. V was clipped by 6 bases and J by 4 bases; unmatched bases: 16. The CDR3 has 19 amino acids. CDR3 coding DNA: TGTGCCAGCAGCCCAGATGGTAGGGGAACTAGCGGGGGGGCCAACGTCCTGACTTTC. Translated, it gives CASSPDGRGTSGGANVLTF.

CDR3 sequence reads: CASSPYLGPGSRNEQFF. The CDR3 nucleotides are TGTGCCAGCAGCCCATACTTAGGGCCGGGGTCCCGCAATGAGCAGTTCTTC. The chain has TRBV11-2 and TRBJ2-1; weak D call: TRBD2 (5 bases). The germline V and J ends were trimmed by 5 bases and 6 bases, with 23 bases remaining between them. CDR1 and CDR2 (germline): SGHAT, FQNNGV. The CDR3 is made up of 17 amino acids.

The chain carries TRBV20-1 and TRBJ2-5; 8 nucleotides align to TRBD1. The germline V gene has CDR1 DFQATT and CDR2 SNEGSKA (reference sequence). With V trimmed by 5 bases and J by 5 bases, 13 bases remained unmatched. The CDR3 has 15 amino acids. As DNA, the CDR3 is TGCAGTGCTGGGGACAGGAGCTCTGGGGAGGAGACCCAGTACTTC. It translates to CSAGDRSSGEETQYF.

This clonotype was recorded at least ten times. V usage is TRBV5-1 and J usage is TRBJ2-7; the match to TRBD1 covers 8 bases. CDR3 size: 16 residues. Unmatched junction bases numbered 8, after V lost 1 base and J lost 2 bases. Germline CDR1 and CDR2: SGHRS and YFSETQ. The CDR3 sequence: CASSLNDRGYTYEQYF. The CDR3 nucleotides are TGCGCCAGCAGCTTGAATGACAGGGGCTACACCTACGAGCAGTACTTC.

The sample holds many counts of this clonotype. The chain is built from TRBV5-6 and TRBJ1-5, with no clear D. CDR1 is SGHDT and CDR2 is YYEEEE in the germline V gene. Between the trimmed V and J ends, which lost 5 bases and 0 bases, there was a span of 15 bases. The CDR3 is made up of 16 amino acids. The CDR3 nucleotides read TGTGCCAGCAGTGTCCGGGCCCCTTATAGCAATCAGCCCCAGCATTTT. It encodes CASSVRAPYSNQPQHF.

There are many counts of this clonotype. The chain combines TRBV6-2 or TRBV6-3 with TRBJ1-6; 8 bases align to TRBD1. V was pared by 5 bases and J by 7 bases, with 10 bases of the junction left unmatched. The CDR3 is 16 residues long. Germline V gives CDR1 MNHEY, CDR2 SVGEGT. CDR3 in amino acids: CASSHPAGGVNSPLHF. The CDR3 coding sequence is TGTGCCAGCAGTCACCCGGCAGGGGGCGTGAATTCACCCCTCCACTTT.

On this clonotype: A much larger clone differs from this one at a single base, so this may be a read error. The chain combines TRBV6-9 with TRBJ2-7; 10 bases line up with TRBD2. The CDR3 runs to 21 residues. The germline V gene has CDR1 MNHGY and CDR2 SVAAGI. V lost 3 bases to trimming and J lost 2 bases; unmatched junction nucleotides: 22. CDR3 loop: CASSYSAERASGGSVTYEQYF. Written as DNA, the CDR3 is TGTGCCAGCAGTTACTCTGCGGAGAGGGCTAGCGGGGGCTCCGTGACCTACGAGCAGTACTTC.

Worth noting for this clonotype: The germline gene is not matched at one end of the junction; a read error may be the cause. The CDR3 loop reads CASSLNRATGEPFF. The CDR3 DNA reads as TGTGCCAGCAGCTTAAACAGGGCCACTGGGGAGCCGTTTTTT. The chain carries TRBV7-3 and TRBJ2-2; maybe TRBD1 (6 bases). There are 14 residues in the CDR3. Germline V gene data show CDR1 as SGHTA and CDR2 as FQGTGA.

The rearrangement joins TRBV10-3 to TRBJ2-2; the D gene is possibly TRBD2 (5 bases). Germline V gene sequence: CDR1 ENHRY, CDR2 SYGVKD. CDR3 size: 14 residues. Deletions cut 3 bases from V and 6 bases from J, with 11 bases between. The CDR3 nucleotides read TGTGCCATCAGTGAACGGGAAGGTTCCGGGGAGCTGTTTTTT. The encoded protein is CAISEREGSGELFF.

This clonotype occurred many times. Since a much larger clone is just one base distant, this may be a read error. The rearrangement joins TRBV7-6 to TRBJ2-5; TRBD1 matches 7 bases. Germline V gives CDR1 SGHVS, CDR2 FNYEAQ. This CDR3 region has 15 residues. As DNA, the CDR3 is TGTGCCAGCAGCTTAGATCGGACAGGCGAAGAGACCCAGCACTTC. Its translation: CASSLDRTGEETQHF.

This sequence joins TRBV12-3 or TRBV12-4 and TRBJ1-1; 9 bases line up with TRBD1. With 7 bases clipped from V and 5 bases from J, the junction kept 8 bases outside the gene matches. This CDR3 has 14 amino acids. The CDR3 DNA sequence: TGTGCCAGCATCCTAACAGGGGGCAGGACTGAAGCTTTCTTT. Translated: CASILTGGRTEAFF.

CDR3 loop: CASSAGTAETQYF. CDR3 sequence (DNA): TGTGCCAGCAGCGCCGGGACTGCAGAGACCCAGTACTTC. The chain uses TRBV9 and TRBJ2-5; possibly TRBD2 for D (6 bases). CDR1 and CDR2 (germline): SGDLS, YYNGEE. The ends were cut back, 3 bases at V and 4 bases at J, with 10 bases in the middle. The CDR3 has 13 residues.

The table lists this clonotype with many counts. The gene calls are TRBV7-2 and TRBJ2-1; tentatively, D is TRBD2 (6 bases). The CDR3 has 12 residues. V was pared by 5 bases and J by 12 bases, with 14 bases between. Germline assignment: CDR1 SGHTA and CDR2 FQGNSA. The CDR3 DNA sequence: TGTGCCAGCAGCCCACGACTAGGTATGCAGTTCTTC. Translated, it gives CASSPRLGMQFF.

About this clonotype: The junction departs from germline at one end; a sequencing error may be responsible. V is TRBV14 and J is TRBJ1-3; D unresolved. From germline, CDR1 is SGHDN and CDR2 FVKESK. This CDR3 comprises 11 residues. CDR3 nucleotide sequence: TGTGCCAGCAGCCAAGGAAACACCGTATACTTT. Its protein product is CASSQGNTVYF.

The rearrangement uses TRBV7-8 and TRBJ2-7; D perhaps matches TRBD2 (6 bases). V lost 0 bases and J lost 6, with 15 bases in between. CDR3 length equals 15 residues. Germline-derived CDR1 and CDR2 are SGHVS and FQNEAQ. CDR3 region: CASSLAGGRVFEQYF. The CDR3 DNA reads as TGTGCCAGCAGCTTAGCGGGAGGCAGGGTCTTCGAGCAGTACTTC.

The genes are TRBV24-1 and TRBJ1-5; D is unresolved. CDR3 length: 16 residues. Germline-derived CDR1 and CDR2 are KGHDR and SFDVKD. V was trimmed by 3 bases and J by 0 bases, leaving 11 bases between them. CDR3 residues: CATSDRRAYSNQPQHF. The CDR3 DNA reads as TGTGCCACCAGTGATCGGAGGGCCTATAGCAATCAGCCCCAGCATTTT.

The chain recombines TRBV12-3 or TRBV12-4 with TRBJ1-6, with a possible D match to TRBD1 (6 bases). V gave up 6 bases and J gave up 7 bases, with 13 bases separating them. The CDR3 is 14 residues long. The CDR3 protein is CASRTGLENSPLHF. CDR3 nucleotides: TGTGCCAGCAGAACAGGGCTAGAGAATTCACCCCTCCACTTT.

CDR3 in amino acids: CAKRTGGTEAFF. The CDR3 nucleotides read TGTGCCAAGAGGACAGGGGGGACTGAAGCTTTCTTT. V gene TRBV2 combines with J gene TRBJ1-1; TRBD1 matches at 10 bases. The CDR3 consists of 12 residues. V was pared by 10 bases and J by 5 bases, with 4 bases of the junction left unmatched. From germline, CDR1 is SNHLY and CDR2 FYNNEI.

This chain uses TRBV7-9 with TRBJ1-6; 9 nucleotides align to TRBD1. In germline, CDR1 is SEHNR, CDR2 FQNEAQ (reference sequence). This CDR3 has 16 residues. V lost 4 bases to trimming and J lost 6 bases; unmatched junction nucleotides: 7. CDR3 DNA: TGTGCCAGCAGCTCAAAACAGGGGGCGGGTAATTCACCCCTCCACTTT. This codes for CASSSKQGAGNSPLHF.

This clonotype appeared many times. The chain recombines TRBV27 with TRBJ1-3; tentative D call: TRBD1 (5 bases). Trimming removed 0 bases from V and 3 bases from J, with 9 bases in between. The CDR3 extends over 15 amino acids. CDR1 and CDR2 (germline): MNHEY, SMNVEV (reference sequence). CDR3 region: CASSLSGGVGNTIYF. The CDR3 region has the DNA TGTGCCAGCAGTTTATCGGGGGGTGTTGGAAACACCATATATTTT.

The CDR3 nucleotides read TGTGCCAGCAGTGAATCCAATACAGGGGGCCCACTTTTGACCTTC. This gives the protein CASSESNTGGPLLTF. The V and J genes are TRBV6-1 and TRBJ1-2; 9 nucleotides line up with TRBD1. The length of the CDR3 is 15 residues. The junction had 15 bases not matched to a gene; V was cut back by 2 bases and J by 14 bases. CDR1 and CDR2 from the germline V gene are MNHNS and SASEGT.

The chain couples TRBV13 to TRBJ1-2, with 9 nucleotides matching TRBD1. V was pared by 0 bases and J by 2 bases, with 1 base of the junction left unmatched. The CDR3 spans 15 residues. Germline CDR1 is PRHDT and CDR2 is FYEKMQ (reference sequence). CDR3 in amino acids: CASSLGTGGNYGYTF. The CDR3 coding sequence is TGTGCCAGCAGCTTAGGGACAGGGGGGAACTATGGCTACACCTTC.

CDR3 in amino acids: CASSSRRTRGSTDTQYF. The CDR3 DNA reads as TGTGCCAGCAGCTCTCGCAGGACGAGGGGTTCCACAGATACGCAGTATTTT. V usage is TRBV11-2 and J usage is TRBJ2-3; perhaps D is TRBD1 or TRBD2 (5 bases each). Trimming cost V 4 bases and J 2 bases, with 19 bases left between them. The CDR3 is made up of 17 amino acids. Germline-derived CDR1 and CDR2 are SGHAT and FQNNGV.

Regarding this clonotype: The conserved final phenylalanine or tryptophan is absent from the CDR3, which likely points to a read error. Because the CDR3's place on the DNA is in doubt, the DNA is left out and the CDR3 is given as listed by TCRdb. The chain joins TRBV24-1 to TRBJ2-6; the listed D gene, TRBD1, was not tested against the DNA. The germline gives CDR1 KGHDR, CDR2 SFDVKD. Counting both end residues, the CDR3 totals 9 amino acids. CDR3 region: CATSDWAGT.

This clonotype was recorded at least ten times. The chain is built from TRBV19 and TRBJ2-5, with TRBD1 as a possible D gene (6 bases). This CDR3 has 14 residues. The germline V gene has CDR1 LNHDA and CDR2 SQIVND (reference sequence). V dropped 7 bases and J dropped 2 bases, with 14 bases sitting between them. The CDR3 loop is CASNTGTPQETQYF. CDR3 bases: TGTGCCAGTAATACCGGGACACCACAAGAGACCCAGTACTTC.

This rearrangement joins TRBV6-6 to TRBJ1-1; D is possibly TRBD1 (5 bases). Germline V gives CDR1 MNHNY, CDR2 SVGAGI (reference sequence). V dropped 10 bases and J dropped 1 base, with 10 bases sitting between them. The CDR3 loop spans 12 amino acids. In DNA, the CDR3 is TGTGCCACGGGACTGACGAACACTGAAGCTTTCTTT. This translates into CATGLTNTEAFF.

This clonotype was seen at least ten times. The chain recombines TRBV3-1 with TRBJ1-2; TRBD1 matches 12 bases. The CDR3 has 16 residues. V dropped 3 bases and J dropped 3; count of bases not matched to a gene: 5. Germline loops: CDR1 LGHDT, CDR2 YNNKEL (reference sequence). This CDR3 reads CASSQGQGAIYYGYTF. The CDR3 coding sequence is TGTGCCAGCAGCCAGGGACAGGGGGCCATTTACTATGGCTACACCTTC.